This T cell receptor beta chain was observed in a study of cytomegalovirus exposure and HLA in healthy donors. This clone has just one count. Its antigen is unidentified. The study sampled nominally healthy donors, though unrecorded immune exposures were likely. Study results and caveats: In an earlier analysis, about 87% or about 30%: the productive usage of most TCR beta V segments. Altogether, around 160 TCR beta chains were recorded as cytomegalovirus-associated.

PCR was performed using 60 Vbeta and 13 Jbeta primers. As processed by the authors: About 83 million unique TCR beta chains, 8.5 million to 14 million shared, were counted in a later analysis. The table came from immunoSEQ multiplex PCR; TCRdb's copy has only in-frame clones and leaves some out. That table is the source of V, J and clone size, and D and trimming were worked out from the DNA. This table holds 75,000 to 100,000 clones, about three quarters found once. With V trimmed by 3 bases and J by 1 base, 4 bases remained unmatched. Germline V gene lookup returns CDR1 GTSNPN and CDR2 SVGIG (reference sequence). The CDR3 contains 14 residues.

The chain has TRBV30 and TRBJ2-3; 7 positions match TRBD2. The sequencing input was PBMCs. This TCR derives from a man aged 40-49 years in good health and CMV-seronegative. The CDR3 region has the DNA TGTGCCTGGAGGTGGGGGAGGGGCACAGATACGCAGTATTTT. This codes for CAWRWGRGTDTQYF.